A single sample is the source of the 30 T cell receptor beta chains below, sequenced in a study of T cell responses to AZD1222 COVID-19 vaccine. The method was immunoSEQ multiplex PCR; TCRdb's version includes in-frame clones alone and lacks a portion of them. The repertoire holds roughly 150,000 clones, with roughly 93% as singletons. Source: peripheral blood, taken 28 days after the second AZD1222 dose. These receptors all come from an adult who received the AZD1222 COVID-19 vaccine.

J is TRBJ2-3 and V is TRBV7-9, with 12 nucleotides matching TRBD2. CDR3 size: 15 residues. CDR1 is SEHNR, CDR2 FQNEAQ, per germline (reference sequence). V shed 5 bases and J 6 bases; nucleotides not matched to a gene: 6. CDR3 protein: CASSRDGTSGDTQYF. CDR3 DNA: TGTGCCAGCAGCCGTGATGGGACTAGCGGGGATACGCAGTATTTT.

J is TRBJ2-3 and V is TRBV4-3; perhaps TRBD2 as D (6 bases). This CDR3 is 16 amino acids long. The ends were cut back, 1 base at V and 4 bases at J, with 15 bases in the middle. Per germline, CDR1 LGHNA and CDR2 YSLEER. The CDR3 DNA reads as TGCGCCAGCAGCCAAGTTGAACTAGCTACCCCAGATACGCAGTATTTT. Translation gives CASSQVELATPDTQYF.

The chain employs TRBV7-3 and TRBJ2-5; 7 nucleotides line up with TRBD1. This CDR3 comprises 13 residues. Germline CDR1 reads SGHTA; CDR2 reads FQGTGA. V lost 5 bases and J lost 5; bases outside the gene matches: 5. The CDR3 sequence is CASSPQGLETQYF. DNA for the CDR3: TGTGCCAGCAGCCCACAGGGGTTGGAGACCCAGTACTTC.

The rearrangement uses TRBV5-6 and TRBJ1-6, with D perhaps TRBD1 (5 bases). V lost 0 bases and J lost 9, with 22 bases in between. CDR1 and CDR2 (germline): SGHDT, YYEEEE. This CDR3 is 18 amino acids long. Here the CDR3 DNA reads TGTGCCAGCAGCTTGGAAGGCGGCGCCAGGGTGGGTGGTTCACCCCTCCACTTT. It translates to CASSLEGGARVGGSPLHF.

V gene TRBV28 combines with J gene TRBJ2-7; 8 positions agree with TRBD2. Trimming took 5 bases from V and 2 from J; bases not matched to a gene: 8. The CDR3 is 15 amino acids. Germline V gene data show CDR1 as MDHEN and CDR2 as SYDVKM. CDR3 in DNA: TGTGCCAGCAGTCAAACCGCGGGGGGCCCCTACGAGCAGTACTTC. Translated: CASSQTAGGPYEQYF.

This chain joins TRBV5-1 and TRBJ2-1; D is perhaps TRBD1 (8 bases). V was clipped by 2 bases and J by 7 bases, with 10 bases between them. The length of the CDR3 is 13 residues. Per germline, CDR1 SGHRS and CDR2 YFSETQ. CDR3 region: CASSLQGGNEQFF. The CDR3, as DNA: TGCGCCAGCAGCTTACAGGGGGGGAATGAGCAGTTCTTC.

To note about this clone: The sample carries other DNA sequences with the same CDR3. The chain recombines TRBV30 with TRBJ1-1; no clear D gene. This CDR3 has 13 amino acids. Trimming left V 0 bases short and J 0 bases short, with 5 bases between. Germline-derived CDR1 and CDR2 are GTSNPN and SVGIG (reference sequence). DNA of the CDR3: TGTGCCTGGAGTGTCCAGGTGAACACTGAAGCTTTCTTT. This gives the protein CAWSVQVNTEAFF.

The CDR3: CASSYSGEETQYF. CDR3 in DNA: TGTGCCAGCAGTTACTCAGGGGAAGAGACCCAGTACTTC. The chain employs TRBV6-5 and TRBJ2-5, with D possibly being TRBD1 (5 bases). The V gene's germline CDR1 is MNHEY and CDR2 SVGAGI. The CDR3 length is 13 residues. V lost 0 bases, J lost 3 bases, and 5 bases lay in between.

The chain combines TRBV2 with TRBJ2-3, with TRBD2 identical over 12 bases. CDR1 SNHLY and CDR2 FYNNEI come from the germline V gene. V trimming: 1 base; J trimming: 6 bases; junction bases outside the gene matches: 5. This CDR3 spans 16 amino acids. The CDR3 spells CASSEGLAGGLDTQYF. CDR3 coding DNA: TGTGCCAGCAGTGAAGGGCTAGCGGGGGGGCTGGATACGCAGTATTTT.

The chain carries TRBV5-1 and TRBJ2-1; D ambiguous. Germline V lookup: CDR1 SGHRS, CDR2 YFSETQ. V lost 0 bases to trimming and J lost 0 bases, with 10 bases between them. The CDR3 length is 16 residues. In DNA form, the CDR3 reads TGCGCCAGCAGCTTGGGTCCTGAGAGCTCCTACAATGAGCAGTTCTTC. It translates to CASSLGPESSYNEQFF. Using reference TRBV5-1 and TRBJ2-1 for the parts outside the CDR3, the full variable domain is KAGVTQTPRYLIKTRGQQVTLSCSPISGHRSVSWYQQTPGQGLQFLFEYFSETQRNKGNFPGRFSGRQFSNSRSEMNVSTLELGDSALYLCASSLGPESSYNEQFFGPGTRLTVL.

This chain's CDR3 is CASSLGGQYEQYF. Written as DNA, the CDR3 is TGTGCCAGCAGTTTAGGAGGGCAATACGAGCAGTACTTC. The chain is built from TRBV27 and TRBJ2-7; possibly TRBD2 for D (6 bases). The CDR3 length is 13 residues. V lost 2 bases, J lost 4 bases, and 9 bases lay in between. The germline gives CDR1 MNHEY, CDR2 SMNVEV (reference sequence).

The gene calls are TRBV9 and TRBJ2-1; D is undetermined. Germline CDR1 SGDLS, CDR2 YYNGEE. V was clipped by 0 bases and J by 9 bases, with 10 bases between them. The CDR3 consists of 13 residues. The CDR3 region has the DNA TGTGCCAGCAGCGTAGAGACGTCGGTTGAGCAGTTCTTC. It translates to CASSVETSVEQFF. The full variable domain, its missing parts supplied by reference TRBV9 and TRBJ2-1, is DSGVTQTPKHLITATGQRVTLRCSPRSGDLSVYWYQQSLDQGLQFLIQYYNGEERAKGNILERFSAQQFPDLHSELNLSSLELGDSALYFCASSVETSVEQFFGPGTRLTVL.

The rearrangement joins TRBV19 to TRBJ1-1, with TRBD1 matching over 7 bases. CDR3 length: 14 residues. The V gene's germline CDR1 is LNHDA and CDR2 SQIVND (reference sequence). V trimming: 6 bases; J trimming: 4 bases; junction bases outside the gene matches: 8. In DNA, the CDR3 is TGTGCCAGTAGCTCCACAGGGGACCGCACTGAAGCTTTCTTT. Residues: CASSSTGDRTEAFF.

The rearrangement links TRBV13 to TRBJ2-7, with D uncertain. CDR1 is PRHDT and CDR2 is FYEKMQ in the germline V gene (reference sequence). The CDR3 extends over 13 amino acids. Trimming stripped 0 bases from V and 4 bases from J, with 7 bases between. CDR3 sequence: CASSLGHPYEQYF. The CDR3 DNA reads as TGTGCCAGCAGCTTAGGGCACCCGTACGAGCAGTACTTC.

This sequence joins TRBV6-5 and TRBJ1-2; D unclear. Germline values: CDR1 MNHEY, CDR2 SVGAGI. Trimming left V 4 bases short and J 4 bases short, with 16 bases between. This CDR3 is 15 amino acids long. The CDR3 is CASSLTFPHAYGYTF. In DNA, the CDR3 is TGTGCCAGCAGTTTGACATTCCCTCACGCCTATGGCTACACCTTC.

The V and J genes are TRBV18 and TRBJ2-3, with TRBD1 matching over 8 bases. The CDR3 length is 17 residues. The J segment lost 2 bases and the V segment lost 6 bases, leaving 13 bases of the junction unmatched. Looked up from germline, CDR1 is KGHSH and CDR2 is LQKENI. The CDR3 DNA reads TGTGCCAGCTCGCCAACCTCCGGGACAGGCCTCACAGATACGCAGTATTTT. It encodes CASSPTSGTGLTDTQYF. Using reference TRBV18 and TRBJ2-3 for the parts outside the CDR3, the full variable domain is NAGVMQNPRHLVRRRGQEARLRCSPMKGHSHVYWYRQLPEEGLKFMVYLQKENIIDESGMPKERFSAEFPKEGPSILRIQQVVRGDSAAYFCASSPTSGTGLTDTQYFGPGTRLTVL.

Details on this clone: At one boundary the junction diverges from the germline segment, which might be a read error. This chain joins TRBV10-3 and TRBJ1-4, with TRBD1 matching 10 bases. This CDR3 is 14 amino acids long. Germline V gene sequence: CDR1 ENHRY, CDR2 SYGVKD. The CDR3 DNA reads as TGTGCCATCAGTCAGTCGGACAGGGGGGAAAAACTGTTTTTT. It yields the protein CAISQSDRGEKLFF.

This clone appeared a single time. J is TRBJ2-5 and V is TRBV3-1 (or the pseudogene TRBV3-2); D remains ambiguous. The V end was cut by 5 bases, the J end by 2 bases, with 3 bases between. The length of the CDR3 is 11 residues. The germline V gene encodes CDR1 LGHDT and CDR2 YNNKEL (reference sequence). CDR3 nucleotide sequence: TGTGCCAGCAGCGGGCAAGAGACCCAGTACTTC. Its translation is CASSGQETQYF.

V gene TRBV7-2 combines with J gene TRBJ1-5, with no clear D. The CDR3 covers 13 residues. Germline V gene data show CDR1 as SGHTA and CDR2 as FQGNSA. Trimming took 2 bases from V and 6 from J, leaving 8 bases between them. The CDR3 bases are TGTGCCAGCAGCTTAAAACGCATTCAGCCCCAGCATTTT. This sequence encodes CASSLKRIQPQHF.

This chain uses TRBV6-5 with TRBJ1-2, with D possibly TRBD1 on 5 matching bases. The CDR3 contains 15 residues. V lost 3 bases and J 4 bases, leaving 15 bases between the germline ends. Germline CDR1 reads MNHEY; CDR2 reads SVGAGI. CDR3: CASSYSPSGGYGYTF. The CDR3 DNA reads TGTGCCAGCAGTTATTCGCCCTCTGGGGGCTATGGCTACACCTTC.

The V call is TRBV13, the J call TRBJ2-2; TRBD2 might be the D (5 bases). The germline gives CDR1 PRHDT, CDR2 FYEKMQ (reference sequence). V lost 8 bases, J lost 4 bases, and 5 bases lay in between. This CDR3 contains 11 residues. The CDR3 here is CASGLTGELFF. DNA of the CDR3: TGTGCCAGCGGACTCACCGGGGAGCTGTTTTTT.

J is TRBJ2-5 and V is TRBV6-5, with D perhaps TRBD2 (6 bases). The length of the CDR3 is 14 residues. Germline V gene data show CDR1 as MNHEY and CDR2 as SVGAGI. Trimming shortened V by 6 bases and J by 2 bases, and 13 bases separated the two germline ends. The DNA of the CDR3 is TGTGCCAGCAGCTGGGGACTTATTCAAGAGACCCAGTACTTC. Amino acids: CASSWGLIQETQYF.

The V gene is TRBV4-1, the J gene TRBJ1-6; the D is unclear. Trimming cost V 4 bases and J 10 bases, with 11 bases left between them. This CDR3 contains 13 residues. CDR1 is MGHRA, CDR2 YSYEKL, per germline. CDR3 nucleotides: TGCGCCAGCAGCCTCCAGCCAGGCTCACCCCTCCACTTT. Its protein is CASSLQPGSPLHF.

The chain carries TRBV5-1 and TRBJ2-7, with 9 bases identical to TRBD1. The V and J ends lost 3 bases and 2 bases, in that order; junction bases with no gene match: 3. Germline assignment: CDR1 SGHRS and CDR2 YFSETQ. CDR3 length: 14 amino acids. CDR3 residues: CASSSGTGTYEQYF. The DNA of the CDR3 is TGCGCCAGCAGCTCCGGGACAGGGACCTACGAGCAGTACTTC. Based on the CDR3 plus reference TRBV5-1 and TRBJ2-7, the full variable domain is KAGVTQTPRYLIKTRGQQVTLSCSPISGHRSVSWYQQTPGQGLQFLFEYFSETQRNKGNFPGRFSGRQFSNSRSEMNVSTLELGDSALYLCASSSGTGTYEQYFGPGTRLTVT.

The genes are TRBV9 and TRBJ2-3; 9 bases are shared with TRBD2. CDR3 size: 15 residues. V gave up 4 bases and J gave up 2 bases; unmatched junction bases: 5. Germline loops: CDR1 SGDLS, CDR2 YYNGEE. The CDR3 loop is CASSPSGLATDTQYF. CDR3 bases: TGTGCCAGCAGCCCATCGGGACTAGCCACAGATACGCAGTATTTT.

The V gene is TRBV5-1, the J gene TRBJ1-1, with D possibly matching TRBD1 (5 bases). This CDR3 region has 15 residues. Trimming removed 0 bases at V and 5 bases at J, with 14 bases between. CDR1 SGHRS and CDR2 YFSETQ come from the germline V gene. The DNA for the CDR3 is TGCGCCAGCAGCTTGGGGATAGGGGTGGGAACTGAAGCTTTCTTT. It encodes CASSLGIGVGTEAFF.

The rearrangement joins TRBV5-1 to TRBJ1-2; 10 positions agree with TRBD1. Germline CDR1 reads SGHRS; CDR2 reads YFSETQ. The CDR3 runs 19 residues. J lost 4 bases, V lost 0 bases, and 15 bases had no gene match. The DNA for the CDR3 is TGCGCCAGCAGCTTGGGACCGGGACAGGGGATCGGATACACCTATGGCTACACCTTC. Protein sequence: CASSLGPGQGIGYTYGYTF.

In nucleotides, the CDR3 is TGTGCCAGCAGTTTGTCTGTGGAGACTGAAGCTTTCTTT. Protein: CASSLSVETEAFF. The rearrangement links TRBV12-3 or TRBV12-4 to TRBJ1-1; D not resolved. This CDR3 spans 13 amino acids. V shed 3 bases and J shed 5 bases, with 10 bases lying between them.

The rearrangement uses TRBV7-2 and TRBJ1-2; possibly TRBD1 for D (6 bases). This CDR3 region has 14 residues. Trimming removed 6 bases from V and 2 bases from J, with 13 bases in between. Germline V CDR1 and CDR2: SGHTA, FQGNSA. The chain's CDR3 is CASSFVQGNYGYTF. CDR3 coding DNA: TGTGCCAGCAGTTTTGTACAGGGAAACTATGGCTACACCTTC.

The chain has TRBV19 and TRBJ1-5; TRBD1 agrees at 9 bases. Germline V gene lookup returns CDR1 LNHDA and CDR2 SQIVND (reference sequence). J lost 5 bases, V lost 4 bases, and 12 bases had no gene match. The CDR3 totals 17 residues. CDR3 sequence (DNA): TGTGCCAGTAGTAGAGGGACAGGGAGGGAAGTTTATCAGCCCCAGCATTTT. Its translation is CASSRGTGREVYQPQHF.